This T cell receptor beta chain was observed in a study of cytomegalovirus exposure and HLA in healthy donors. Details on this clone: Its antigen is currently unknown.

The assay was immunoSEQ multiplex PCR, and TCRdb's table has in-frame clones only and misses some. The table has 110,000 or so clones, about 85% seen once. Notes on the study in general: High sensitivity and specificity were reportedly achieved when the classifier diagnosed cytomegalovirus status.

This TCR derives from a young woman in good health and CMV-seronegative. What was sequenced was PBMCs.

The CDR3: CAWTRPQGIFGQPNTEAFF. The CDR3, as DNA: TGTGCCTGGACCCGACCTCAAGGTATCTTTGGACAGCCGAACACTGAAGCTTTCTTT. The chain links TRBV30 to TRBJ1-1; a possible D gene is TRBD1 (6 bases). CDR3 length: 19 residues. Germline CDR1 and CDR2: GTSNPN and SVGIG (reference sequence). Deletions cut 4 bases from V and 1 base from J, with 28 bases between.